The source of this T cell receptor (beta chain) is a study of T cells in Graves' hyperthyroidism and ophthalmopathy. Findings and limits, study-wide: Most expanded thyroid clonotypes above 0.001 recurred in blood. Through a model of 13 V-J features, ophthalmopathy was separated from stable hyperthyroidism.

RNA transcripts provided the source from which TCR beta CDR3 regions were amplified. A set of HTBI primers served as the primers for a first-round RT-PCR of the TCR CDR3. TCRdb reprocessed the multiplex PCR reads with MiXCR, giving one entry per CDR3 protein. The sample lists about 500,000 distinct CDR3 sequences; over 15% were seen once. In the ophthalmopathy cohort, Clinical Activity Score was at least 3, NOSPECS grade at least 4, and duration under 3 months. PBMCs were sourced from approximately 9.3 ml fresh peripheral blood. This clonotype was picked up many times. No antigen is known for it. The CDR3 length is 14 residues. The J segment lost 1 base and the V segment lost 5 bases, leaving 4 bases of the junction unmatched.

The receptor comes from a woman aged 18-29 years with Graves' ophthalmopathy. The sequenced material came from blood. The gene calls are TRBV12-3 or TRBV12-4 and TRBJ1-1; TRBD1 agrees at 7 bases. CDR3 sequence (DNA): TGTGCCAGCAGTGCGGACAGGTCGAACACTGAAGCTTTCTTT. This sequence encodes CASSADRSNTEAFF.